These 21 T cell receptor beta chains were all obtained from the same sample, sequenced in a study of cytomegalovirus exposure and HLA in healthy donors. Vbeta (60) and Jbeta (13) primers were used in the PCR. The method was immunoSEQ multiplex PCR; TCRdb's version includes in-frame clones alone and lacks a portion of them. Altogether over 150,000 clones are present, about 76% being singletons, with the ten largest covering about 5%. Input material: PBMCs. These receptors were taken from a woman under 30 in good health and CMV-seropositive.

This clone was observed once. V and J are TRBV28 and TRBJ1-1; D perhaps matches TRBD1 (5 bases). In germline, CDR1 is MDHEN, CDR2 SYDVKM. V shed 5 bases and J shed 5 bases, with 15 bases lying between them. The CDR3 is 14 amino acids. CDR3 amino acids: CASSTVPGGTEAFF. DNA for the CDR3: TGTGCCAGCAGTACCGTTCCGGGGGGGACTGAAGCTTTCTTT.

V and J are TRBV23-1 and TRBJ2-5, with 11 positions matching TRBD1. TRBV23-1 carries the ORF label, with uncertain function. This CDR3 has 15 residues. Trimming cost V 4 bases and J 3 bases; bases outside gene matches: 4. CDR3 DNA: TGCGCCAGCAGTCGATGGACAGGGGGCAAAGAGACCCAGTACTTC. Translation gives CASSRWTGGKETQYF.

The rearrangement joins TRBV28 to TRBJ1-2; 9 nucleotides line up with TRBD1. Losses at the gene ends were 8 bases for V and 5 bases for J; bases not matched to a gene: 9. The CDR3 is made up of 14 amino acids. The germline CDR1 and CDR2 sequences are MDHEN and SYDVKM. The CDR3: CASVTGGSAYGYTF. DNA for the CDR3: TGTGCCAGCGTCACAGGGGGCTCCGCTTATGGCTACACCTTC.

The gene calls are TRBV6-5 and TRBJ2-7, with unresolved D. V was clipped by 6 bases and J by 7 bases, with 7 bases between them. The CDR3 contains 10 residues. Germline CDR1 and CDR2: MNHEY and SVGAGI. Here the CDR3 reads CASSWPEQYF. The CDR3 DNA is TGTGCCAGCAGCTGGCCGGAGCAGTACTTC.

This chain links TRBV6-5 with TRBJ1-1; D not certain. The germline V and J ends were trimmed by 1 base and 4 bases, with 13 bases remaining between them. Germline V gives CDR1 MNHEY, CDR2 SVGAGI. CDR3 length: 15 amino acids. CDR3 in amino acids: CASSYFGASGTEAFF. The DNA of the CDR3 is TGTGCCAGCAGTTACTTCGGTGCCTCTGGCACTGAAGCTTTCTTT.

V and J are TRBV6-1 and TRBJ2-7; 8 bases fit TRBD1. The CDR3 runs to 18 residues. J gave up 1 base and V 4 bases, and 15 bases lay outside the gene matches. CDR1 is MNHNS, CDR2 SASEGT, per germline. The DNA for the CDR3 is TGTGCCAGCAGTGTAGAAAATTTAGGGACAGGAGGGTCCTACGAGCAGTACTTC. This gives the protein CASSVENLGTGGSYEQYF.

The J gene is TRBJ1-4, the V gene TRBV30; 8 bases align to TRBD1. The germline CDR1 and CDR2 sequences are GTSNPN and SVGIG (reference sequence). The CDR3 consists of 14 residues. Unmatched junction bases numbered 9, after V lost 4 bases and J lost 8 bases. CDR3: CAWTSGQAQEKLFF. CDR3 DNA: TGTGCCTGGACCTCGGGACAGGCTCAAGAAAAACTGTTTTTT.

The V call is TRBV6-1, the J call TRBJ2-5; 13 nucleotides line up with TRBD2. V lost 2 bases to trimming and J lost 4 bases; unmatched junction nucleotides: 10. Germline lookup yields CDR1 MNHNS and CDR2 SASEGT. CDR3 length: 18 amino acids. The CDR3 spells CASSESTSGGMRRETQYF. CDR3 DNA: TGTGCCAGCAGTGAATCGACTAGCGGGGGGATGAGGCGAGAGACCCAGTACTTC.

This chain links TRBV7-9 with TRBJ1-4; TRBD1 aligns across 8 bases. The CDR3 spans 15 residues. In germline, CDR1 is SEHNR, CDR2 FQNEAQ (reference sequence). V was pared by 5 bases and J by 2 bases, with 4 bases of the junction left unmatched. This chain's CDR3 is CASSPRQGTNEKLFF. The CDR3 region has the DNA TGTGCCAGCAGCCCACGACAGGGGACTAATGAAAAACTGTTTTTT.

This chain joins TRBV6-1 and TRBJ2-7; D is possibly TRBD1 (5 bases). The V and J ends lost 8 bases and 0 bases respectively, with 14 bases between them. The CDR3 consists of 14 residues. Per germline, CDR1 MNHNS and CDR2 SASEGT. In nucleotides, the CDR3 is TGTGCCAGCCGGATTACGACAGTCTCCTACGAGCAGTACTTC. This encodes CASRITTVSYEQYF.

The rearrangement joins TRBV29-1 to TRBJ1-1; 7 bases match TRBD1. The V and J ends lost 1 base and 5 bases, in that order; junction bases with no gene match: 10. CDR3 length equals 15 residues. CDR1 and CDR2 from the germline V gene are SQVTM and ANQGSEA. The CDR3 is CSVEGGRGRGTEAFF. The CDR3 DNA follows: TGCAGCGTTGAAGGAGGGAGAGGCAGGGGGACTGAAGCTTTCTTT.

J is TRBJ2-2 and V is TRBV7-2, with 9 bases that match TRBD2. The V gene end was trimmed by 6 bases and the J gene end by 3 bases; junction bases not matched to a gene: 5. Germline lookup yields CDR1 SGHTA and CDR2 FQGNSA. There are 15 residues in the CDR3. The CDR3 loop reads CASSQTSGHTGELFF. The DNA for the CDR3 is TGTGCCAGCAGTCAGACTAGCGGACACACCGGGGAGCTGTTTTTT.

In nucleotides, the CDR3 is TGTGCCAGCAAATCAGGGCCCGGGGAGCTGTTTTTT. Amino acids: CASKSGPGELFF. The V and J genes are TRBV28 and TRBJ2-2; D might be TRBD1 (5 bases). Between the trimmed V and J ends, which lost 7 bases and 6 bases, there was a span of 9 bases. Looked up from germline, CDR1 is MDHEN and CDR2 is SYDVKM. This CDR3 is 12 amino acids long.

This chain uses TRBV13 with TRBJ1-3; D is unresolved. The V gene lost 7 bases and the J gene lost 0 bases, with 10 bases spanning the gap. CDR1 PRHDT and CDR2 FYEKMQ come from the germline V gene (reference sequence). The CDR3 sequence is 14 residues long. CDR3 coding DNA: TGTGCCAGCAAGCGCAGCAGCTCTGGAAACACCATATATTTT. Its protein is CASKRSSSGNTIYF.

This clone appeared once. The V call is TRBV21-1, the J call TRBJ2-7; the table's TRBD2 call for D was not verified on the DNA. TRBV21-1 is designated a pseudogene. The CDR3 runs to 17 residues. For the CDR3, the DNA is TGTGCCAGCAGCAAAGAGGCGGAGGGTACTTTCTCCTACGAGCAGTACTTC. Encoded protein: CASSKEAEGTFSYEQYF.

The gene calls are TRBV7-8 and TRBJ2-1; 14 bases are a match to TRBD2. Germline-derived CDR1 and CDR2 are SGHVS and FQNEAQ. The CDR3 contains 17 residues. Germline trimming cut 5 bases from V and 8 bases from J; bases unmatched to any gene: 11. The CDR3 sequence is CASSRTSGGRGSDEQFF. The DNA for the CDR3 is TGTGCCAGCAGCCGGACTAGCGGGGGGAGGGGCTCCGATGAGCAGTTCTTC. The variable domain in full, completed from reference TRBV7-8 and TRBJ2-1, reads GAGVSQSPRYKVAKRGQDVALRCDPISGHVSLFWYQQALGQGPEFLTYFQNEAQLDKSGLPSDRFFAERPEGSVSTLKIQRTQQEDSAVYLCASSRTSGGRGSDEQFFGPGTRLTVL.

V usage is TRBV28 and J usage is TRBJ1-4; the D is unclear. V lost 6 bases to trimming and J lost 7 bases, with 9 bases between them. This CDR3 contains 12 residues. CDR1 MDHEN and CDR2 SYDVKM come from the germline V gene. CDR3 nucleotides: TGTGCCAGCAGCGCTTGGCTTGAAAAACTGTTTTTT. It codes for CASSAWLEKLFF.

The chain uses TRBV4-3 and TRBJ1-2; D is unclear. Germline-derived CDR1 and CDR2 are LGHNA and YSLEER. There are 15 residues in the CDR3. Trimming pared 0 bases from V and 4 bases from J, leaving 12 bases between. CDR3 region: CASSQDVALSYGYTF. The CDR3 region has the DNA TGCGCCAGCAGCCAAGACGTAGCCCTGTCCTATGGCTACACCTTC.

This sequence joins TRBV29-1 and TRBJ2-1; D is unclear. Germline CDR1 SQVTM, CDR2 ANQGSEA. V lost 6 bases and J 0 bases, leaving 9 bases between the germline ends. There are 13 residues in the CDR3. The CDR3 DNA reads as TGCAGCGTCGAGACTTTCTCCTACAATGAGCAGTTCTTC. This translates into CSVETFSYNEQFF.

CDR3 amino acids: CASSQDRAVGTYEQYF. The CDR3 nucleotides read TGTGCCAGCAGCCAAGACCGGGCAGTCGGGACCTACGAGCAGTACTTC. V and J are TRBV4-2 and TRBJ2-7; D might be TRBD2 (5 bases). CDR1 is LGHNA and CDR2 is YNFKEQ in the germline V gene. Trimming stripped 0 bases from V and 2 bases from J, with 14 bases between. There are 16 residues in the CDR3.

This sequence joins TRBV9 and TRBJ2-2; D gene unclear. The CDR3 covers 15 residues. Germline V CDR1 and CDR2: SGDLS, YYNGEE. V lost 4 bases and J lost 2, with 12 bases in between. The CDR3 region is CASSSRMSNTGELFF. DNA of the CDR3: TGTGCCAGCAGCTCCCGTATGTCCAACACCGGGGAGCTGTTTTTT.